The rows below give T cell receptor beta chains drawn from one sample of a study of blood T cell repertoires in COVID-19. Method: immunoSEQ multiplex PCR; TCRdb's copy keeps in-frame clones and lacks some. The sample carries 120,000 or so clones, about 89% recorded once. Sequenced: peripheral blood. These receptors all come from a woman in her 70s with acute or convalescent COVID-19. The CDR3 runs from the conserved cysteine through the conserved F or W. The D gene is left open where the match is weak. Some rows mark clone size as missing; the rest say once, few, many or name a class of expanded clone.

clone size	V gene	J gene	D gene	CDR3 DNA	CDR3 protein
-	TRBV2	TRBJ1-2	-	TGTGCCAGCAGCGGGACAACGAACTATGGCTACACCTTC	CASSGTTNYGYTF
-	TRBV5-1	TRBJ1-4	-	TGCGCCAGCAGCTTGGGGGGGCGTTATGAAAAACTGTTTTTT	CASSLGGRYEKLFF
-	TRBV3-1/TRBV3-2	TRBJ2-3	TRBD2	TGTGCCAGCAGCCAGCGGGGGGGCGCAGATACGCAGTATTTT	CASSQRGGADTQYF
once	TRBV4-2	TRBJ1-6	-	TGTGCCAGCAGCGGACTCTCCTATAATTCACCCCTCCACTTT	CASSGLSYNSPLHF
few	TRBV7-8	TRBJ1-6	-	TGTGCCAGCAGCCGGGACTTATCGGGGGCACCCCTCCACTTT	CASSRDLSGAPLHF
-	TRBV12-5	TRBJ2-3	TRBD2	TGTGCTAGTGGTCAAAGCGGGGGCTACCCCACAGATACGCAGTATTTT	CASGQSGGYPTDTQYF
-	TRBV18	TRBJ1-5	-	TGTGCCAGCTCCCCCGGGTCCGGATTTAGCAATCAGCCCCAGCATTTT	CASSPGSGFSNQPQHF
-	TRBV11-2	TRBJ1-3	-	TGTGCCAGCAGCTTAGATAAAACTCGCGGACAGCTATGG	CASSLDKTRGQLW
once	TRBV9	TRBJ1-1	-	TGTGCCAGCAGCGTAGTTAGCCCAGGGGAAACTGAAGCTTTCTTT	CASSVVSPGETEAFF
-	TRBV2	TRBJ1-2	-	TGTGCCAGCAGTGAAGGGTTCGGCTATGGCTACACCTTC	CASSEGFGYGYTF
-	TRBV7-2	TRBJ2-3	TRBD1	TGTGCCAGCAGCTTAAGATCGGACAGGGGGTTGGCAGATACGCAGTATTTT	CASSLRSDRGLADTQYF
few	TRBV18	TRBJ2-7	-	TGTGCCAGCTCACCACAAACGGGGGAGCAGTACTTC	CASSPQTGEQYF
-	TRBV12-1	TRBJ1-2	-	TGTGCCAGCACCGACTGCGGACAGGACCAAGACAAACGATTCTATGGCTACACCTTC	CASTDCGQDQDKRFYGYTF
-	TRBV3-1/TRBV3-2	TRBJ1-5	-	TGTGCCAGCAGCCAAGATAGGGGGGGACAGCCCCAGCATTTT	CASSQDRGGQPQHF
few	TRBV11-3	TRBJ2-1	TRBD1	TGTGCCAGCAGCCCGACAGGGGGCAATGAGCAGTTCTTC	CASSPTGGNEQFF
once	TRBV10-2	TRBJ1-1	-	TGCGCCAGCAGTGAACGGGAAGACCGACGAGCTTTCTTT	CASSEREDRRAFF
-	TRBV12-3/TRBV12-4	TRBJ1-1	-	TGTGCCAGCAGTCCCGAGGTCACTGAAGCTTTCTTT	CASSPEVTEAFF
-	TRBV2	TRBJ1-6	-	TGTGCCAGCAGGCGGGAGGTTTCTTATAATTCACCCCTCCACTTT	CASRREVSYNSPLHF
-	TRBV19	TRBJ2-1	TRBD2	TGTGCCAGTAGTAGCCTGGGACTAGCGGGGAGGAATGAGCAGTTCTTC	CASSSLGLAGRNEQFF
-	TRBV5-1	TRBJ1-5	-	TGCGCCAGCCCGAACCATTCGCGGGGGCACCATAGCAATCAGCCCCAGCATTTT	CASPNHSRGHHSNQPQHF
few	TRBV10-3	TRBJ2-3	TRBD2	TGTGCCATCAGTGAGTCGACTAGCGGGGTCACAGATACGCAGTATTTT	CAISESTSGVTDTQYF
-	TRBV6-5	TRBJ2-2	TRBD2	TGTGCCAGCAGTAACAGCGGGGGGGCCAGTGGGGAGCTGTTTTTT	CASSNSGGASGELFF
-	TRBV27	TRBJ2-6	-	TGTGCCAGCAGGGGGGGTGGGGCCAACGTCCTGACTTTC	CASRGGGANVLTF
-	TRBV6-2/TRBV6-3	TRBJ1-1	-	TGTGCCAGCAGTTACTCGACAACGAAGGAAGCTTTCTTT	CASSYSTTKEAFF
once	TRBV5-4	TRBJ2-7	TRBD2	TGTGCCAGCAACCTAGCGGGGGAGTACGAGCAGTACTTC	CASNLAGEYEQYF
once	TRBV5-1	TRBJ2-1	TRBD2	TGCGCCAGCAGCCCGAACCTAGCGGGGGGATACAATGAGCAGTTCTTC	CASSPNLAGGYNEQFF
-	TRBV5-1	TRBJ2-3	TRBD2	TGCGCCAGCAGCCCCGGGACTAACACAGATACGCAGTATTTT	CASSPGTNTDTQYF
-	TRBV19	TRBJ2-3	-	TGTGCCAGTAGTATCTCGGGGGAAGGGGCAGATACGCAGTATTTT	CASSISGEGADTQYF
-	TRBV28	TRBJ1-2	TRBD1	TGTGCCAGCAGTCCAGGGGGCCTGAGGGGCTACACCTTC	CASSPGGLRGYTF
-	TRBV6-1	TRBJ2-2	TRBD2	TGTGCCAGCAGTGATGCCCGCGGGGGGCGGGGAAACACCGGGGAGCTGTTTTTT	CASSDARGGRGNTGELFF
-	TRBV5-1	TRBJ2-3	TRBD2	TGCGCCAGCCGGAGCGGGGGATCCACAGATACGCAGTATTTT	CASRSGGSTDTQYF
few	TRBV7-2	TRBJ1-6	TRBD1	TGTGCCAGCAGCTGGACAGGGGTTAATTCACCCCTCCACTTT	CASSWTGVNSPLHF
-	TRBV28	TRBJ1-1	-	TGTGCCAGCAGTTTGACGGAGATTGAAGCTTTCTTT	CASSLTEIEAFF
-	TRBV29-1	TRBJ1-2	-	TGTCTCAACGAAAGGACAGCTTATGGCTACACCTTC	CLNERTAYGYTF
-	TRBV9	TRBJ2-2	-	TGTGCCAGCAGCGTAGATCGGTTGCAAGGGGCCGGGGAGCTGTTTTTT	CASSVDRLQGAGELFF
few	TRBV10-1	TRBJ1-1	-	TGCGCCAGCAGTGACGGGACTGAAGCTTTCTTT	CASSDGTEAFF
-	TRBV18	TRBJ2-1	TRBD2	TGTGCCAGCTCACCACTGGCTAGCGGGGGATACAATGAGCAGTTCTTC	CASSPLASGGYNEQFF
-	TRBV6-5	TRBJ1-4	TRBD1	TGTGCCAGCAGTTTGGGACAGGGTGGTGAAAAACTGTTTTTT	CASSLGQGGEKLFF
-	TRBV28	TRBJ1-2	-	TGTGCCAGCAGTCTACCTGCCTTTGACAGTTATGGCTACACCTTC	CASSLPAFDSYGYTF
-	TRBV18	TRBJ1-3	-	TGTGCCAGCTCACCCAAGACAGCGGGCAACACCATATATTTT	CASSPKTAGNTIYF
-	TRBV6-5	TRBJ2-7	TRBD1	TGTGCCAGCAGTTACCATAATCGTCCAGGGGGCGGCGAGCAGTACTTC	CASSYHNRPGGGEQYF
-	TRBV28	TRBJ1-5	-	TGTGCCAGCAGGGTGGCGGAGAGGAATCAGCCCCAGCATTTT	CASRVAERNQPQHF